This record looks at one T cell receptor beta chain sequence and its context. No antigen is known for it. CDR1 and CDR2 (germline): SGHVS, FNYEAQ. The J segment lost 7 bases and the V segment lost 5 bases, leaving 16 bases of the junction unmatched. The CDR3 spans 16 residues. The source of the sample is a study of cytomegalovirus exposure and HLA in healthy donors. Findings of the study overall: TCR beta V segments were, for the most part, productive about 87% or about 30% of the time in an earlier analysis. In a later analysis, V- and J-gene trimming of beta chains associated with a DCLRE1C missense variant, replicated independently.

PCR was performed using 60 Vbeta and 13 Jbeta primers. Sequencing used immunoSEQ multiplex PCR; TCRdb keeps in-frame clones, though not all of them. The sample lists approximately 97,000 clones; 63% were seen once. Input material: PBMCs. The sequence was obtained from a human donor in good health. This rearrangement joins TRBV7-6 to TRBJ2-5, with 7 bases identical to TRBD1. CDR3: CASSTRQGSTSGTQYF. The DNA of the CDR3 is TGTGCCAGCAGCACAAGACAGGGAAGTACAAGTGGGACCCAGTACTTC.